This T cell receptor (beta chain) was sequenced for a study of regulatory T cells in long-lasting Graves disease. As concerns this clonotype: Its antigen is not identified.

Assembly of TCR beta libraries relied on iRepertoire HTBI primers together with Arm-PCR of CDR3 regions. MiXCR, run by TCRdb on the multiplex PCR reads, gives a single entry per CDR3 protein. This sample carries around 480,000 distinct CDR3 sequences, about 16% of them seen once, and the ten largest clones take about 25%. The germline V gene encodes CDR1 LGHDT and CDR2 YNNKEL (reference sequence). V was pared by 4 bases and J by 4 bases, with 10 bases of the junction left unmatched. This CDR3 comprises 16 residues. Overall study findings and caveats: Persistent Graves' disease cases displayed lower TCR diversity than newly diagnosed ones.

Time point given: newly diagnosed GD, antithyroid drugs for less than 3 months. Scientists built the TCR library using RNA that was extracted from PBMCs. This sample was also put to use in a study of T cells in Graves' hyperthyroidism and ophthalmopathy. That investigation notes: The primer set for the first-round RT-PCR of the TCR CDR3 was HTBI. Most thyroid-expanded clonotypes above 0.001 were also found in blood. Stable hyperthyroidism and ophthalmopathy were separated using 13 V-J signatures.

The chain carries TRBV3-1 and TRBJ2-3; TRBD1 agrees at 8 bases. Sequencing was performed on peripheral blood mononuclear cells (PBMCs), taken at new diagnosis, from a patient treated with antithyroid drugs. The sequence was obtained from a woman aged 40 to 65 with Graves disease. CDR3 nucleotide sequence: TGTGCCAGCAGCCTAGGACAGGGCGCGCCGGCAGATACGCAGTATTTT. Translated, it gives CASSLGQGAPADTQYF.